Given below is one TCR beta chain in context. Its matching antigen is unknown. The data are from a study of T cell responses to AZD1222 COVID-19 vaccine. Looked up from germline, CDR1 is LGHNT and CDR2 is FRNRAP. V lost 3 bases to trimming and J lost 2 bases; unmatched junction nucleotides: 3. CDR3 length equals 15 residues. This table comes from immunoSEQ multiplex PCR, and its TCRdb copy is limited to in-frame clones, with some not included. Of roughly 90,000 clones listed, around 89% are singletons. Regarding the study as a whole: Donors in the cohort were predominantly white British and more often female, and clonal diversity was possibly underestimated.

Sample: peripheral blood, taken 28 days after the second AZD1222 dose. The clonotype originates from an adult who received the AZD1222 COVID-19 vaccine. The chain uses TRBV12-5 and TRBJ2-1; 8 nucleotides line up with TRBD2. DNA for the CDR3: TGTGCTAGTGGTTTTCTGGGACTAGCCTACAATGAGCAGTTCTTC. It yields the protein CASGFLGLAYNEQFF. Full variable domain (missing parts from reference TRBV12-5 and TRBJ2-1): DARVTQTPRHKVTEMGQEVTMRCQPILGHNTVFWYRQTMMQGLELLAYFRNRAPLDDSGMPKDRFSAEMPDATLATLKIQPSEPRDSAVYFCASGFLGLAYNEQFFGPGTRLTVL.